The 14 T cell receptor beta chains given below trace back to one sample, sequenced in a study of cytomegalovirus exposure and HLA in healthy donors. Use of 60 Vbeta and 13 Jbeta primers characterized the PCR. Produced via immunoSEQ multiplex PCR; TCRdb's table is partial and in-frame only. The table has about 150,000 clones, roughly 80% seen once; the top ten hold around 3.1%. Sequencing input: PBMCs. The origin of the receptors is a male donor in good health and CMV-seronegative.

V and J are TRBV6-6 and TRBJ2-5, with D tentatively TRBD1 (5 bases). This CDR3 contains 13 residues. Germline loops: CDR1 MNHNY, CDR2 SVGAGI (reference sequence). The V end was cut by 10 bases, the J end by 2 bases, with 14 bases between. The CDR3 here is CATSQALQETQYF. The CDR3 nucleotides are TGTGCCACATCACAGGCGCTACAAGAGACCCAGTACTTC.

The chain couples TRBV6-4 to TRBJ2-2; D gene uncertain. Deletions cut 6 bases from V and 3 bases from J, with 5 bases between. Germline CDR1 reads MRHNA; CDR2 reads SNTAGT. This CDR3 has 12 residues. The CDR3 reads CASRRDTGELFF. The DNA for the CDR3 is TGTGCCAGCAGACGGGACACCGGGGAGCTGTTTTTT.

The V call is TRBV18, the J call TRBJ2-2, with TRBD1 matching over 8 bases. The CDR3 has 17 residues. Germline V CDR1 and CDR2: KGHSH, LQKENI. V was pared by 2 bases and J by 2 bases, with 7 bases of the junction left unmatched. CDR3 loop: CASSPRPGQVNTGELFF. CDR3 nucleotide sequence: TGTGCCAGCTCACCAAGACCGGGACAGGTCAACACCGGGGAGCTGTTTTTT.

The rearrangement uses TRBV5-1 and TRBJ2-7; 11 positions agree with TRBD1. This CDR3 is built from 16 residues. The ends lost 4 bases at V and 3 bases at J; junction bases unmatched: 9. Germline V gene lookup returns CDR1 SGHRS and CDR2 YFSETQ. CDR3 region: CASSLGQGAAFYEQYF. CDR3 in DNA: TGCGCCAGCAGCCTCGGACAGGGGGCGGCATTCTACGAGCAGTACTTC.

The genes are TRBV4-1 and TRBJ2-1; TRBD1 agrees at 7 bases. Germline V gene sequence: CDR1 MGHRA, CDR2 YSYEKL. V lost 0 bases and J lost 9; bases outside the gene matches: 14. This CDR3 contains 17 residues. The CDR3 region is CASSQDRGRLGGAEQFF. CDR3 bases: TGCGCCAGCAGCCAAGATCGAGGGCGTTTAGGGGGCGCTGAGCAGTTCTTC.

This clone was observed once. The CDR3 region has the DNA TGTGCCTGGGCACTAGGACGAACGAGCTCCTATAATTCACCCCTCCACTTT. Encoded protein: CAWALGRTSSYNSPLHF. This chain links TRBV30 with TRBJ1-6; D is unresolved. Between the trimmed V and J ends, which lost 5 bases and 0 bases, there was a span of 17 bases. The CDR3 contains 17 residues. Germline V gives CDR1 GTSNPN, CDR2 SVGIG (reference sequence).

This clone was seen more than once but under ten times. This rearrangement joins TRBV15 to TRBJ2-5; possible D gene TRBD2, 6 bases. The CDR3 totals 13 residues. Trimming removed 5 bases from V and 5 bases from J, with 12 bases in between. Looked up from germline, CDR1 is LNHNV and CDR2 is YYDKDF (reference sequence). DNA for the CDR3: TGTGCCACCAGCGCCCTTGGGGGGGAGACCCAGTACTTC. This sequence encodes CATSALGGETQYF.

This chain links TRBV5-1 with TRBJ2-1, with 10 bases fitting TRBD2. Germline lookup yields CDR1 SGHRS and CDR2 YFSETQ. The ends lost 6 bases at V and 8 bases at J; junction bases unmatched: 11. The CDR3 runs 15 residues. The CDR3 loop is CASTRRLAGEYEQFF. For the CDR3, the DNA is TGCGCCAGCACCCGGCGGCTAGCGGGAGAGTATGAGCAGTTCTTC.

The chain carries TRBV28 and TRBJ1-5; 7 nucleotides align to TRBD1. This CDR3 region has 19 residues. V lost 1 base to trimming and J lost 0 bases; unmatched junction nucleotides: 12. Germline CDR1 and CDR2: MDHEN and SYDVKM. The CDR3 is CASSLLSTGVDYSNQPQHF. The DNA of the CDR3 is TGTGCCAGCAGTTTATTGTCCACAGGGGTGGATTATAGCAATCAGCCCCAGCATTTT.

The chain has TRBV6-5 and TRBJ1-1; maybe TRBD1 (6 bases). The V end was cut by 2 bases, the J end by 6 bases, with 10 bases between. CDR1 is MNHEY, CDR2 SVGAGI, per germline. The length of the CDR3 is 13 residues. The CDR3 DNA follows: TGTGCCAGCAGTTACGGGGGCAGAGCTGAAGCTTTCTTT. This encodes CASSYGGRAEAFF.

This clone was recorded once. The rearrangement links TRBV2 to TRBJ2-5, with 7 nucleotides matching TRBD2. Germline values: CDR1 SNHLY, CDR2 FYNNEI. V dropped 6 bases and J dropped 1; count of bases not matched to a gene: 17. The length of the CDR3 is 18 residues. In DNA, the CDR3 is TGTGCCAGCAGGGACTTTATCGCCGGGGACTACCCCCAAGAGACCCAGTACTTC. Amino acid sequence: CASRDFIAGDYPQETQYF.

The chain uses TRBV14 and TRBJ2-1; D gene uncertain. V was trimmed by 2 bases and J by 15 bases, leaving 14 bases between them. CDR1 and CDR2 (germline): SGHDN, FVKESK. CDR3 length: 12 amino acids. The CDR3 DNA is TGTGCCAGCAGCCAAAGCTATCACCCTGGGTTCTTC. Its translation is CASSQSYHPGFF.

V and J are TRBV19 and TRBJ1-2; D call uncertain. V was pared by 4 bases and J by 0 bases, with 12 bases between. The CDR3 sequence is 15 residues long. Germline loops: CDR1 LNHDA, CDR2 SQIVND (reference sequence). CDR3 nucleotide sequence: TGTGCCAGTAGTAGGGCTCTCGGATCTAACTATGGCTACACCTTC. Its protein product is CASSRALGSNYGYTF.

The chain uses TRBV5-1 and TRBJ2-2, with 8 positions matching TRBD1. Germline loops: CDR1 SGHRS, CDR2 YFSETQ. The CDR3 runs 15 residues. The trim removed 4 bases at V and 4 bases at J, leaving 6 bases unmatched. Written as DNA, the CDR3 is TGCGCCAGCAGCAGGGACAGGCTGTTCACCGGGGAGCTGTTTTTT. Translation: CASSRDRLFTGELFF.